This TCR beta chain was sequenced during a study of response to subunit inactivated influenza vaccine. Whole-study findings and limits: After each seasonal influenza vaccination, few new T cells are recruited, the authors suggested.

This CDR3 is 17 amino acids long. Germline assignment: CDR1 MNHEY and CDR2 SMNVEV (reference sequence). The V and J ends lost 7 bases and 4 bases, in that order; junction bases with no gene match: 14. Each CDR3 protein is one row after TCRdb ran MiXCR on the RT-PCR reads. The data hold about 700,000 distinct CDR3 sequences, with approximately 15% observed a single time. This clonotype appeared a few times. Its matching antigen is unknown. This sequence joins TRBV27 and TRBJ2-1, with TRBD1 matching 9 bases. The input for sequencing was PBMCs from blood, taken 14 days before vaccination. The TCR comes from a man aged 45-60 years who received an inactivated influenza vaccine. The CDR3 sequence is CASTRRTGTGTYNEQFF. CDR3 nucleotide sequence: TGTGCCAGCACCAGGCGAACCGGGACAGGGACATACAATGAGCAGTTCTTC.